The next 19 T cell receptor beta chains were all read from a single sample in a study of blood T cell repertoires in COVID-19. Assay: immunoSEQ multiplex PCR; the TCRdb copy retains only in-frame clones and omits some. Among about 400,000 clones, approximately 91% were seen once, and the ten largest hold approximately 2%. The sample was PBMCs or T cells enriched from blood (not recorded which). These receptors all come from a middle-aged woman with acute COVID-19.

This clone has only one observation. One end of the junction fails to match germline, which may point to a read error. The genes are TRBV5-1 and TRBJ2-7, with D possibly TRBD1 on 6 matching bases. The germline V gene has CDR1 SGHRS and CDR2 YFSETQ. This CDR3 spans 11 amino acids. CDR3 sequence (DNA): TGCGCCAGCAGGTTGGACAGCGAGCAGTACTTC. This translates into CASRLDSEQYF.

This chain uses TRBV4-1 with TRBJ2-7, with D tentatively TRBD1 (6 bases). This CDR3 region has 15 residues. CDR1 is MGHRA and CDR2 is YSYEKL in the germline V gene. V was shortened by 0 bases and J by 3 bases, with 12 bases between the two germline ends. CDR3 in amino acids: CASSQDFWTVYEQYF. CDR3 in DNA: TGCGCCAGCAGCCAAGATTTTTGGACAGTCTACGAGCAGTACTTC.

V usage is TRBV24-1 and J usage is TRBJ2-7; D is possibly TRBD2 (6 bases). The CDR3 is 14 residues long. CDR1 KGHDR and CDR2 SFDVKD come from the germline V gene. V was clipped by 3 bases and J by 3 bases, with 11 bases between them. The CDR3 nucleotides read TGTGCCACCAGTGATGGGGGACTGGACTACGAGCAGTACTTC. This codes for CATSDGGLDYEQYF.

This sequence joins TRBV29-1 and TRBJ1-5; 7 nucleotides match TRBD1. CDR1 SQVTM and CDR2 ANQGSEA come from the germline V gene. The CDR3 is 12 amino acids. J was trimmed by 3 bases and V by 6 bases; bases with no gene match: 2. The chain's CDR3 is CSVGQPNQPQHF. The CDR3 nucleotides read TGCAGCGTGGGACAGCCCAATCAGCCCCAGCATTTT.

The V gene is TRBV19, the J gene TRBJ2-5; tentative D call: TRBD2 (6 bases). The V end was cut by 6 bases, the J end by 5 bases, with 19 bases between. The length of the CDR3 is 15 residues. CDR1 and CDR2 from the germline V gene are LNHDA and SQIVND (reference sequence). The CDR3 spells CASRPRSRGGETQYF. The CDR3 DNA follows: TGTGCCAGTAGACCTCGCTCACGTGGAGGGGAGACCCAGTACTTC. The full variable domain, in which reference TRBV19 and TRBJ2-5 provide the parts outside the CDR3, is DGGITQSPKYLFRKEGQNVTLSCEQNLNHDAMYWYRQDPGQGLRLIYYSQIVNDFQKGDIAEGYSVSREKKESFPLTVTSAQKNPTAFYLCASRPRSRGGETQYFGPGTRLLVL.

The rearrangement joins TRBV20-1 to TRBJ1-3; D is unclear. Per the germline V gene, CDR1 is DFQATT and CDR2 is SNEGSKA (reference sequence). With 5 bases removed from V and 9 bases from J, the gap between germline ends came to 11 bases. The CDR3 has 11 residues. CDR3 sequence reads: CSAVGVGTIYF. The DNA for the CDR3 is TGCAGTGCTGTCGGGGTGGGCACCATATATTTT.

This chain joins TRBV25-1 and TRBJ2-2; D might be TRBD1 (6 bases). In germline, CDR1 is MGHDK, CDR2 SYGVNS. The germline V and J ends were trimmed by 6 bases and 2 bases, with 13 bases remaining between them. The CDR3 is made up of 15 amino acids. The CDR3 reads CASRAPRGNTGELFF. CDR3 sequence (DNA): TGTGCCAGCAGGGCCCCCAGGGGAAACACCGGGGAGCTGTTTTTT.

The CDR3: CAIAGQGAANTEAFF. The CDR3 DNA sequence: TGTGCCATCGCGGGCCAGGGGGCTGCGAACACTGAAGCTTTCTTT. V usage is TRBV10-3 and J usage is TRBJ1-1, with 8 bases aligning to TRBD1. CDR3 length equals 15 residues. From germline, CDR1 is ENHRY and CDR2 SYGVKD. V lost 8 bases and J lost 1; bases outside the gene matches: 9.

J is TRBJ1-2 and V is TRBV2; TRBD1 matches 8 bases. CDR3 length equals 16 residues. The V gene end was trimmed by 6 bases and the J gene end by 2 bases; junction bases not matched to a gene: 11. Germline CDR1 and CDR2: SNHLY and FYNNEI. This CDR3 reads CASRPFRQGANYGYTF. The CDR3, as DNA: TGTGCCAGCAGACCGTTCCGGCAGGGGGCAAACTATGGCTACACCTTC.

This clone was detected a few times. The J gene is TRBJ1-1, the V gene TRBV18; D gene ambiguous. V was cut by 5 bases and J by 5 bases, with 18 bases left in between. Per the germline V gene, CDR1 is KGHSH and CDR2 is LQKENI. The CDR3 has 15 amino acids. The DNA of the CDR3 is TGTGCCAGCTCAACAACCCCGACGGGTGGGACTGAAGCTTTCTTT. As protein: CASSTTPTGGTEAFF.

The chain uses TRBV9 and TRBJ1-2; D unclear. Germline values: CDR1 SGDLS, CDR2 YYNGEE. V gave up 0 bases and J gave up 3 bases, with 3 bases separating them. The CDR3 sequence is 12 residues long. The CDR3 coding sequence is TGTGCCAGCAGCGTAGGCGACTATGGCTACACCTTC. It translates to CASSVGDYGYTF.

This rearrangement joins TRBV2 to TRBJ2-5; 8 bases align to TRBD2. The CDR3 sequence is 14 residues long. The V gene end was trimmed by 4 bases and the J gene end by 5 bases; junction bases not matched to a gene: 6. Germline CDR1 reads SNHLY; CDR2 reads FYNNEI. The chain's CDR3 is CASSVSGGWETQYF. CDR3 nucleotide sequence: TGTGCCAGCAGTGTAAGCGGGGGATGGGAGACCCAGTACTTC.

This sequence joins TRBV6-2 or TRBV6-3 and TRBJ1-6; 8 bases align to TRBD1. Unmatched junction bases numbered 8, after V lost 2 bases and J lost 5 bases. Germline CDR1 and CDR2: MNHEY and SVGEGT. This CDR3 contains 17 residues. Here the CDR3 reads CASSYDPWTGNNSPLHF. In DNA, the CDR3 is TGTGCCAGCAGTTACGACCCCTGGACAGGGAATAATTCACCCCTCCACTTT.

This clone appeared a single time. The gene calls are TRBV6-5 and TRBJ2-4; 7 bases map to TRBD1. With 5 bases clipped from V and 8 bases from J, the junction kept 9 bases outside the gene matches. The CDR3 spans 14 residues. CDR1 is MNHEY, CDR2 SVGAGI, per germline. CDR3 nucleotide sequence: TGTGCCAGCAGTAACGGGGACAGTCGGGACATTCAGTACTTC. It yields the protein CASSNGDSRDIQYF.

V and J are TRBV5-6 and TRBJ1-5; TRBD1 is a possible D gene (6 bases). CDR3 size: 13 residues. Per germline, CDR1 SGHDT and CDR2 YYEEEE. The V and J ends lost 1 base and 6 bases respectively, with 8 bases between them. CDR3 sequence: CASSLHRAQPQHF. The CDR3 DNA follows: TGTGCCAGCAGCTTGCACAGGGCTCAGCCCCAGCATTTT.

V and J are TRBV13 and TRBJ1-5; no clear D gene. CDR3 length: 13 amino acids. V lost 2 bases and J lost 6, with 8 bases in between. Germline V gene lookup returns CDR1 PRHDT and CDR2 FYEKMQ (reference sequence). The CDR3: CASSLRRGQPQHF. The CDR3 bases are TGTGCCAGCAGCTTACGGCGCGGTCAGCCCCAGCATTTT.

This rearrangement joins TRBV13 to TRBJ2-3, with 8 bases fitting TRBD2. V lost 3 bases to trimming and J lost 5 bases; unmatched junction nucleotides: 10. CDR1 and CDR2 (germline): PRHDT, FYEKMQ (reference sequence). This CDR3 region has 16 residues. The CDR3 DNA reads as TGTGCCAGCAGCTTTGGTCGCCGGGGGGGTATAGATACGCAGTATTTT. It yields the protein CASSFGRRGGIDTQYF.

This chain connects TRBV29-1 to TRBJ1-1; TRBD1 matches 8 bases. Trimming cost V 7 bases and J 6 bases; bases outside gene matches: 7. The germline CDR1 and CDR2 sequences are SQVTM and ANQGSEA. This CDR3 contains 12 residues. In DNA, the CDR3 is TGCAGCGGTGACAGGGGTAAGGCTGAAGCTTTCTTT. The encoded protein is CSGDRGKAEAFF.

The gene calls are TRBV18 and TRBJ2-5; D possibly corresponds to TRBD1 (6 bases). Trimming took off 1 base at V and 2 bases at J, with 14 bases between the two ends. The CDR3 has 16 residues. Germline CDR1 and CDR2: KGHSH and LQKENI. The CDR3 sequence: CASSPRGTGRQETQYF. In DNA, the CDR3 is TGTGCCAGCTCACCACGGGGCACAGGGCGACAAGAGACCCAGTACTTC. Full variable domain (rest looked up from reference TRBV18 and TRBJ2-5): NAGVMQNPRHLVRRRGQEARLRCSPMKGHSHVYWYRQLPEEGLKFMVYLQKENIIDESGMPKERFSAEFPKEGPSILRIQQVVRGDSAAYFCASSPRGTGRQETQYFGPGTRLLVL.